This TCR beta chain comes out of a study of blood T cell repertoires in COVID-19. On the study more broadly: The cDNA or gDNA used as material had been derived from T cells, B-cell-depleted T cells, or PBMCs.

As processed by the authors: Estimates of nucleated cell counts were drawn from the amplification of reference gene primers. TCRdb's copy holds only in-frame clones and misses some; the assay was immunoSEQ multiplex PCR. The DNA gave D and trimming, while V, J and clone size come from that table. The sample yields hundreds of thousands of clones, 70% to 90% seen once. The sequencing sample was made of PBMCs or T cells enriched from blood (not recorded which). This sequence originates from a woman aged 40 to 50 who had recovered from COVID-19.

The CDR3 region is CASSEQGGNQPQHF. CDR3 sequence (DNA): TGTGCCAGCAGTGAACAGGGGGGTAATCAGCCCCAGCATTTT. V and J are TRBV6-4 and TRBJ1-5; 8 positions match TRBD1. Germline V gene data show CDR1 as MRHNA and CDR2 as SNTAGT. This CDR3 contains 14 residues. J lost 4 bases, V lost 3 bases, and 2 bases had no gene match.